This T cell receptor (beta chain) was recorded in a study of beta chain features in type 1 diabetes. Since all of the isolated RNA was reverse transcribed, expressed TCRB transcripts were what got sequenced. Roughly 3.7 million reads, on average, came from each naive, central memory and regulatory T cell sample. Produced via immunoSEQ multiplex PCR; TCRdb's table is partial and in-frame only. The sample holds some 250,000 clones, more than 11% seen once. The table lists this clone with a few counts. The target antigen is unknown. Study findings and constraints: The naive, central memory and Treg TCRB repertoires showed an apparent similarity that was greater among patients than among healthy donors. Researchers report that Type 1 diabetes patients had moderately but significantly shorter TCRB CDR3s across all four CD4+ subsets. Diminished insertions and augmented deletions at VDJ junctions characterized type 1 diabetes patients.

The trim removed 5 bases at V and 2 bases at J, leaving 7 bases unmatched. Germline V CDR1 and CDR2: MGHRA, YSYEKL. The CDR3 has 15 residues. The clonotype originates from a man aged 25-45 years with type 1 diabetes. The chain links TRBV4-1 to TRBJ2-7; TRBD2 matches 9 bases. Specimen: naive CD4+ T cells from blood. Written as DNA, the CDR3 is TGCGCCAGCAGCTCCCCGGCTAGCGGGACCTACGAGCAGTACTTC. This translates into CASSSPASGTYEQYF.